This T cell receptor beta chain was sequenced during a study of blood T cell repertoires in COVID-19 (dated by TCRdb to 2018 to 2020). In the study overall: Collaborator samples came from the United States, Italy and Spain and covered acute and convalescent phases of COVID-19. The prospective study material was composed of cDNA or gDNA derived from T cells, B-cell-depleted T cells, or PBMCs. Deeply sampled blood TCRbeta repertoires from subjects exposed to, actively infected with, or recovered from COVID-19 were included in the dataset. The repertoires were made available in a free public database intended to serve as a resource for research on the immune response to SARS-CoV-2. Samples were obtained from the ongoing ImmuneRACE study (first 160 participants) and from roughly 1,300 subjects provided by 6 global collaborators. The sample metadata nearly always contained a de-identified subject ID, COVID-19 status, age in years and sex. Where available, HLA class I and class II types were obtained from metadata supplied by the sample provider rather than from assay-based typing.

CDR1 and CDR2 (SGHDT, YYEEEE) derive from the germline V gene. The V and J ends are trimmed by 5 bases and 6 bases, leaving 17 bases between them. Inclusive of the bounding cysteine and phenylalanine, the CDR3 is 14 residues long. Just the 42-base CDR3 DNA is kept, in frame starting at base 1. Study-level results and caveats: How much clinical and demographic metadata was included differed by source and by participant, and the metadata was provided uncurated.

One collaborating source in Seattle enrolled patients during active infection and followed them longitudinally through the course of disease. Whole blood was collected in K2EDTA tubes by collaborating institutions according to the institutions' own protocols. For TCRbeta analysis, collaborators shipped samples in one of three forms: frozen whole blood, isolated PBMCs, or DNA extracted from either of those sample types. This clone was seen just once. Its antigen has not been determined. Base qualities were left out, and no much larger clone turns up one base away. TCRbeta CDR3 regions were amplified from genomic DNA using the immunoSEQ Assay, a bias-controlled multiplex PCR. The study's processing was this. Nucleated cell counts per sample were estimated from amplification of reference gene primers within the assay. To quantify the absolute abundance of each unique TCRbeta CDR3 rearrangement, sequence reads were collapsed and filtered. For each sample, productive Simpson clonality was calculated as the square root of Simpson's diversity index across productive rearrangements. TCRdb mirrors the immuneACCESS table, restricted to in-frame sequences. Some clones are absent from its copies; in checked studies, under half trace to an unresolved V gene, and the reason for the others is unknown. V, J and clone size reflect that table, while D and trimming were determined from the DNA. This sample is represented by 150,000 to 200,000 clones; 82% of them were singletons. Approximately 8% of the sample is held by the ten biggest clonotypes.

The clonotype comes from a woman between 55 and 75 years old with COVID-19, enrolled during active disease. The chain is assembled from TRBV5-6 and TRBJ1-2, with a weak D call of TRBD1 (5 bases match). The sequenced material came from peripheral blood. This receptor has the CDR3 CASRVLRVDHGYTF. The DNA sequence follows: TGTGCCAGCAGGGTGCTCAGGGTCGATCATGGCTACACCTTC. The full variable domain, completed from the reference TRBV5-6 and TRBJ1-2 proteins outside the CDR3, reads DAGVTQSPTHLIKTRGQQVTLRCSPKSGHDTVSWYQQALGQGPQFIFQYYEEEERQRGNFPDRFSGHQFPNYSSELNVNALLLGDSALYLCASRVLRVDHGYTFGSGTRLTVV.